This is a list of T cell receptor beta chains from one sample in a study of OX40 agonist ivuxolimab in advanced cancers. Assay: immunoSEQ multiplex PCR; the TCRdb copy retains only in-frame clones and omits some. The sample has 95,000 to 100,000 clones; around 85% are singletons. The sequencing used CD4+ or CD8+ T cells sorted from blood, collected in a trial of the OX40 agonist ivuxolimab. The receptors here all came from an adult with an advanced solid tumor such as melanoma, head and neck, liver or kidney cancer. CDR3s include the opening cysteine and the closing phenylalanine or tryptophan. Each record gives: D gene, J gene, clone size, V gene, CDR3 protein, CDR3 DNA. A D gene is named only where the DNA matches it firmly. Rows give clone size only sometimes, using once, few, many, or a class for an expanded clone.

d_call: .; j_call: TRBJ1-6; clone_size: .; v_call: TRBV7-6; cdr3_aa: CASSLAPGTGNSPLHF; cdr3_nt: TGTGCCAGCAGCTTGGCGCCCGGGACTGGCAATTCACCCCTCCACTTT
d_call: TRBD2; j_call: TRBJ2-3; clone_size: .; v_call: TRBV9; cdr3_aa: CASSPRGGGGDTQYF; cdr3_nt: TGTGCCAGCAGCCCTCGGGGGGGAGGAGGAGATACGCAGTATTTT
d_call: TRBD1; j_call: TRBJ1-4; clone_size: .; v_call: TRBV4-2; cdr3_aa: CASSQIPGQGAFNEKLFF; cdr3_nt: TGTGCCAGCAGCCAAATCCCGGGACAGGGGGCTTTTAATGAAAAACTGTTTTTT
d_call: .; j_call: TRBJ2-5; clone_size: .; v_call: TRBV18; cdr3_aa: CASSPGTKETQYF; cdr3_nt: TGTGCCAGCTCACCGGGGACAAAAGAGACCCAGTACTTC
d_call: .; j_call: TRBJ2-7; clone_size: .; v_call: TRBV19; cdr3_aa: CASRTGSRLSEQYF; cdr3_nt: TGTGCCAGCCGAACGGGAAGTCGGTTGTCTGAGCAGTACTTC
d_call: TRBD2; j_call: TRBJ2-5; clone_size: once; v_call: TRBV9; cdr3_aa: CASSVATSGGLGAETQYF; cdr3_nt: TGTGCCAGCAGCGTAGCTACGAGCGGGGGGCTGGGGGCAGAGACCCAGTACTTC
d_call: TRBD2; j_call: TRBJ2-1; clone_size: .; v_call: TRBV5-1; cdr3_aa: CASWTSGGASEQFF; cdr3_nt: TGCGCCAGCTGGACTAGCGGGGGGGCCAGTGAGCAGTTCTTC
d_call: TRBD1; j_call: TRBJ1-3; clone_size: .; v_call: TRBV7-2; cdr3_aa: CASSRGQISGNTIYF; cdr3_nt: TGTGCCAGCAGCCGGGGACAGATCTCTGGAAACACCATATATTTT
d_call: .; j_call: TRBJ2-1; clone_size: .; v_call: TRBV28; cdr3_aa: CASSLSGTSYNEQFF; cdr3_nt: TGTGCCAGCAGTCTTAGCGGAACCTCCTACAATGAGCAGTTCTTC
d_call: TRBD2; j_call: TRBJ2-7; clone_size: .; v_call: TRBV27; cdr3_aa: CASSSSAASGLYEQYF; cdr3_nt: TGTGCCAGCAGTAGTAGTGCGGCTAGCGGACTTTACGAGCAGTACTTC